This TCR beta chain originates from a study of T cell responses to AZD1222 COVID-19 vaccine. Points from the study as a whole: Donors skewed white British and female; clonal diversity was possibly underestimated. Spike-specific TCR breadth rose after two AZD1222 doses, and depth rose as well. Baseline antibody screening turned up just 6 or 7 seropositive AZD1222 recipients.

The count of this clone is one. Its antigen remains unknown. Using immunoSEQ multiplex PCR, the repertoire was profiled, and TCRdb retains in-frame clones only, with some absent. This table holds fewer than 130,000 clones, 92% found once. There are 14 residues in the CDR3. The germline gives CDR1 ENHRY, CDR2 SYGVKD. V was pared by 5 bases and J by 5 bases, with 12 bases between. This sample comprised peripheral blood, obtained 28 days after the second AZD1222 dose. The receptor was derived from an adult who received the AZD1222 COVID-19 vaccine. This rearrangement joins TRBV10-3 to TRBJ1-4, with D possibly TRBD1 on 6 matching bases. The CDR3 protein is CAISRDRNNEKLFF. The CDR3 nucleotides read TGTGCCATCAGTCGAGACAGGAACAATGAAAAACTGTTTTTT.